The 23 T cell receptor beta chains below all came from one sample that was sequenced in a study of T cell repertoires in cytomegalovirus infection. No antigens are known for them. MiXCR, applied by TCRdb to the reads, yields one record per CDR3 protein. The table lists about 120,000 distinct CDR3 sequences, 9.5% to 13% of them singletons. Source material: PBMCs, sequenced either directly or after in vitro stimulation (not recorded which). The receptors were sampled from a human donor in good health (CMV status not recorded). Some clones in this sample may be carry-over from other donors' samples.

CDR3 coding DNA: TGCAGTGCTGCCGGCTTCGAGCAGTACTTC. This translates into CSAAGFEQYF. The V gene is TRBV20-1, the J gene TRBJ2-7; no clear D gene. Trimming left V 5 bases short and J 6 bases short, with 8 bases between. CDR1 is DFQATT and CDR2 is SNEGSKA in the germline V gene (reference sequence). CDR3 size: 10 residues.

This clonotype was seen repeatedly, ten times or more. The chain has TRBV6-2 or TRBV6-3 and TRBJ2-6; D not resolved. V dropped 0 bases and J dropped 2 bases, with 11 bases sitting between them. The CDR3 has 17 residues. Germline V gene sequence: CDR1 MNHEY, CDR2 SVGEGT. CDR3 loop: CASSYSEIIAGANVLTF. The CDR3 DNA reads TGTGCCAGCAGTTACTCGGAAATTATAGCTGGGGCCAACGTCCTGACTTTC.

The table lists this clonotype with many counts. For the CDR3, the DNA is TGTGCCTGCCATGCCGAAGGGGCGAGCACAGATACGCAGTATTTT. Encoded protein: CACHAEGASTDTQYF. The chain employs TRBV30 and TRBJ2-3; the D gene is possibly TRBD1 (5 bases). Germline V CDR1 and CDR2: GTSNPN, SVGIG (reference sequence). The CDR3 length is 15 residues. V lost 6 bases and J 0 bases, leaving 16 bases between the germline ends. Full variable domain (rest looked up from reference TRBV30 and TRBJ2-3): SQTIHQWPATLVQPVGSPLSLECTVEGTSNPNLYWYRQAAGRGLQLLFYSVGIGQISSEVPQNLSASRPQDRQFILSSKKLLLSDSGFYLCACHAEGASTDTQYFGPGTRLTVL.

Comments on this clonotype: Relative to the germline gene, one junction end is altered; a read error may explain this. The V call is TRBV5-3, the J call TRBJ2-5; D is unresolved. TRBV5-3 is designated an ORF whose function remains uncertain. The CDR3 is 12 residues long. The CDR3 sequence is CASSLRRETQYF. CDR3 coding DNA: TGTGCCAGCAGCTTGAGGCGGGAGACCCAGTACTTC.

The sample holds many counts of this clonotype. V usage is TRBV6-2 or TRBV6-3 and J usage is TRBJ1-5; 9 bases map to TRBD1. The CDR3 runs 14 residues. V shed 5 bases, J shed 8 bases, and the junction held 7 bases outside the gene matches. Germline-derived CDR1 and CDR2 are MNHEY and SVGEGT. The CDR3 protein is CASSHGQGREPQHF. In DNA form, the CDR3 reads TGTGCCAGCAGTCACGGACAGGGGAGGGAGCCCCAGCATTTT.

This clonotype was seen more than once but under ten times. The CDR3 nucleotides are TGTGCCACCGGAACTAGGAATGAGCAGTTCTTC. It yields the protein CATGTRNEQFF. J is TRBJ2-1 and V is TRBV28; a possible D gene is TRBD2 (5 bases). The germline V and J ends were trimmed by 10 bases and 7 bases, with 11 bases remaining between them. The CDR3 length is 11 residues. Germline V gives CDR1 MDHEN, CDR2 SYDVKM.

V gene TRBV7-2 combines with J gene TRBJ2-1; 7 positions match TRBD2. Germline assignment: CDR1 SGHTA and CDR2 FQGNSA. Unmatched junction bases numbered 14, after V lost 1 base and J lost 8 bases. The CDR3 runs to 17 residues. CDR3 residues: CASSLVLAPTTAYEQFF. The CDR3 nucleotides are TGTGCCAGCAGCTTAGTACTAGCGCCTACGACCGCATATGAGCAGTTCTTC.

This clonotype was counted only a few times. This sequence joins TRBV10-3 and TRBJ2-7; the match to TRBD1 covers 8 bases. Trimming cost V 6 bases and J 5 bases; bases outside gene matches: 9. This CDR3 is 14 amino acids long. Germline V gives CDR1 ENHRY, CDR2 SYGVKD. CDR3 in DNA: TGTGCCATCAGAGGAGGACAGGGTGAGCACGAGCAGTACTTC. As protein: CAIRGGQGEHEQYF.

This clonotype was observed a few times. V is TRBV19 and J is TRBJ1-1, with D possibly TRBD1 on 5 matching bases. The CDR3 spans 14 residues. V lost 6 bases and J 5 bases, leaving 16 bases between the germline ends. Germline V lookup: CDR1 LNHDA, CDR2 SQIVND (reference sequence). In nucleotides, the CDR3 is TGTGCCAGTAGGGCGCAGGGCGCATGGACTGAAGCTTTCTTT. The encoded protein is CASRAQGAWTEAFF.

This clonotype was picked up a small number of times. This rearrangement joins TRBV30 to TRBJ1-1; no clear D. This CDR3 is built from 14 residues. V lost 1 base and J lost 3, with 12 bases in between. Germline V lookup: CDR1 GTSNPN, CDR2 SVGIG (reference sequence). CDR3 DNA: TGTGCCTGGAGTGGACGCCGGAGTCACACTGAAGCTTTCTTT. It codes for CAWSGRRSHTEAFF. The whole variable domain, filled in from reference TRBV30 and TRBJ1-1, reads SQTIHQWPATLVQPVGSPLSLECTVEGTSNPNLYWYRQAAGRGLQLLFYSVGIGQISSEVPQNLSASRPQDRQFILSSKKLLLSDSGFYLCAWSGRRSHTEAFFGQGTRLTVV.

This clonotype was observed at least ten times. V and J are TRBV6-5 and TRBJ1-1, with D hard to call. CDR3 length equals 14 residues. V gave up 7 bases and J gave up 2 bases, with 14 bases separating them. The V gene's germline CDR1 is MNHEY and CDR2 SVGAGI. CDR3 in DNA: TGTGCCAGCACCACTTTGAAGCAAAACACTGAAGCTTTCTTT. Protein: CASTTLKQNTEAFF.

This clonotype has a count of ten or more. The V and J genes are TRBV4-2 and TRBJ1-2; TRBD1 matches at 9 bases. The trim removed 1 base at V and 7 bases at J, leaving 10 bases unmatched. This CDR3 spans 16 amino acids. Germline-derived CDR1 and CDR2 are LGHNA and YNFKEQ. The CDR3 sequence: CASSQAQGQGLGGYTF. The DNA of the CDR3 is TGTGCCAGCAGCCAAGCCCAAGGACAGGGGCTGGGTGGCTACACCTTC.

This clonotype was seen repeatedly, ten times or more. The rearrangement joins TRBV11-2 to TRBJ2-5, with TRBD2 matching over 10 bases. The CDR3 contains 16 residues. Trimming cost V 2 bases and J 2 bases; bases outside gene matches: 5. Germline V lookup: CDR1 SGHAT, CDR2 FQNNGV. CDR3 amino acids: CASSLMTSGLQETQYF. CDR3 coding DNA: TGTGCCAGCAGCTTAATGACTAGCGGGTTACAAGAGACCCAGTACTTC.

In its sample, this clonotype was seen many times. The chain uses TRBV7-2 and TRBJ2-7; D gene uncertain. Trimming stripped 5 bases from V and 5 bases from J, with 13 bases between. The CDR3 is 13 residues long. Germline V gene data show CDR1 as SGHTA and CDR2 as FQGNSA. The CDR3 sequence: CASSPEGPHEQYV. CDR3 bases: TGTGCCAGCAGCCCAGAAGGGCCCCACGAGCAGTACGTC.

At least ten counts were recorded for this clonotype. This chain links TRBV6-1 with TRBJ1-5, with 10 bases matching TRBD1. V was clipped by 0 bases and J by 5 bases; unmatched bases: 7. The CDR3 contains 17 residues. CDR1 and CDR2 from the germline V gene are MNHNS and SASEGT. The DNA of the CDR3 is TGTGCCAGCAGTGAAGCCTCCGTTGGACAGGGGGATCAGCCCCAGCATTTT. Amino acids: CASSEASVGQGDQPQHF.

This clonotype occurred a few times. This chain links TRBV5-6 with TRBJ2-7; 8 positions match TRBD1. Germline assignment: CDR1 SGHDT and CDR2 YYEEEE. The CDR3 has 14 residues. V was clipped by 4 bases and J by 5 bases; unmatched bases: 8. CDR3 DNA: TGTGCCAGCAGCCCAGGACAGGGCTGGAACGAGCAGTACGTC. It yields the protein CASSPGQGWNEQYV.

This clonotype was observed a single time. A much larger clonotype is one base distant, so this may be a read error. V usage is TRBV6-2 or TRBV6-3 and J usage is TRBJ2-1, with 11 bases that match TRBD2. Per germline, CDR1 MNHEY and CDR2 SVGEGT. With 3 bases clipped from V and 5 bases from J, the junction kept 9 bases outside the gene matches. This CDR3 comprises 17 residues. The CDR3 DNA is TGTGCCAGCAGTTATGGGTTCAGACTAGCGGGACACAATGAGCAGTTCTTC. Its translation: CASSYGFRLAGHNEQFF.

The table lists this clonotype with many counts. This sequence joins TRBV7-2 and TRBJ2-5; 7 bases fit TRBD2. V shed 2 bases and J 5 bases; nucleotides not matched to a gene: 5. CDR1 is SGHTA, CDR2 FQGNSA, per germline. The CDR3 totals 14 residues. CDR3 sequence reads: CASSLRRREETQYF. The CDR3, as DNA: TGTGCCAGCAGCTTAAGGAGGCGGGAGGAGACCCAGTACTTC.

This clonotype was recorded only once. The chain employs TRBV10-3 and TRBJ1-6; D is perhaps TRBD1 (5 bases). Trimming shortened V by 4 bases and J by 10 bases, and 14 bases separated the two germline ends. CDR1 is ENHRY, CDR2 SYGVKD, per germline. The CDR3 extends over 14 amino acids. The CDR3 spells CAISVGAARSPLHF. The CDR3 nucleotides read TGTGCCATCAGTGTTGGGGCGGCGAGATCACCCCTCCACTTT.

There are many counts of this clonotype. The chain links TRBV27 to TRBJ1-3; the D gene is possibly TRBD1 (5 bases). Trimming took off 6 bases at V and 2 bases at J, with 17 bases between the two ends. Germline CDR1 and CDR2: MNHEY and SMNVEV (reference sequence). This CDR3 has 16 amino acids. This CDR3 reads CASSPGFPGAGNTIYF. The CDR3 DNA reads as TGTGCCAGCAGCCCAGGGTTCCCTGGGGCTGGAAACACCATATATTTT.

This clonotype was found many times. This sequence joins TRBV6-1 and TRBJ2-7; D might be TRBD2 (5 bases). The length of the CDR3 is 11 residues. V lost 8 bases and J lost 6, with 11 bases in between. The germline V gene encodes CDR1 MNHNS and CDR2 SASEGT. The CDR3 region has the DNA TGTGCCAGCGGGCTAGCCGGCGAGCAGTACGTC. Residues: CASGLAGEQYV.

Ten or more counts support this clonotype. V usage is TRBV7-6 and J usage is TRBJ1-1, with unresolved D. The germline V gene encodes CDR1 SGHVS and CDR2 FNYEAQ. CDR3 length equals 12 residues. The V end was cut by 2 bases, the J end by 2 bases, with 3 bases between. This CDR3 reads CASSLSNTEAFF. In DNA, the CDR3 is TGTGCCAGCAGCTTATCAAACACTGAAGCTTTCTTT.

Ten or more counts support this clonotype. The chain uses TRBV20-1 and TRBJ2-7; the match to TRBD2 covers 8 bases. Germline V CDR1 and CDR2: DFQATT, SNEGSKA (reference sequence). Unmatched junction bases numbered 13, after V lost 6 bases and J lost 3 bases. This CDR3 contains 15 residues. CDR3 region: CSAPGSGSKFYEQYF. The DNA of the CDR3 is TGCAGTGCCCCGGGGAGCGGGAGCAAGTTCTACGAGCAGTACTTC.